The present entry profiles one TCR beta chain with its context. Its antigen is undetermined. The sample originates from a study of shared clonotypes between healthy human individuals. Turning to the study itself: The cohort had two women and a few men, ages 18 to 49.

As handled by the study authors: Owing to the provision of junction-only sequences devoid of quality scores by immunoSEQ, filtering differed. Repertoires were generated with immunoSEQ multiplex PCR, while TCRdb's copy carries only in-frame clones and drops some. V, J and clone size reflect that table, while D and trimming were determined from the DNA. The sample records about 1.1 million clones, around 78% being singletons. CDR3 length: 13 residues. The germline gives CDR1 SNHLY, CDR2 FYNNEI. Trimming pared 8 bases from V and 5 bases from J, leaving 15 bases between. Regarding the study as a whole: Sampling was confined to blood; repertoires within tissues likely differ.

V and J are TRBV2 and TRBJ1-2; D remains ambiguous. The sequenced material came from memory CD4+ T cells from PBMCs. The subset here: CD45RA-negative fraction. This receptor was taken from a man aged 18-30 years in good health. Some clones in this sample may be carry-over from other donors' samples. CDR3 loop: CASRLEGGYGYTF. CDR3 sequence (DNA): TGTGCCAGCCGCCTGGAAGGAGGATATGGCTACACCTTC.